The clone carrying this T cell receptor beta chain was seen more than once but under ten times. As yet, its antigen is unknown. In making TCR cDNA, 5'RACE template switching added a universal primer site and UMIs to it. MiXCR, run by TCRdb on the 5' RACE reads, gives a single entry per CDR3 protein. The table has about 210,000 distinct CDR3 sequences, around 6.7% seen once. The data stem from a study of T cells after yellow fever vaccination. The V gene end was trimmed by 1 base and the J gene end by 3 bases; junction bases not matched to a gene: 8. Germline V gene lookup returns CDR1 SGHAT and CDR2 FQNNGV. CDR3 length: 16 residues. General study results and limits: Abundant contaminating clonotypes from the bulk population could appear in FACS-sorted repertoires. There was a small share of clonotypes that showed up in both the CD4 and CD8 compartments.

The chain recombines TRBV11-2 with TRBJ2-7, with TRBD1 matching 8 bases. The clonotype was recovered from a young man who received the YFV17D yellow fever vaccine. The specimen was CD4+ T cells sorted from PBMCs, collected on the day of the yellow fever booster vaccination. The CDR3 coding sequence is TGTGCCAGCAGCTTAGTGGCGGGACAGGCCTACTACGAGCAGTACTTC. It is translated as CASSLVAGQAYYEQYF.